This TCR beta chain was identified during a study of vaccination effects on CD4 cells after COVID-19. General study findings and limits: Clones induced by infection and by vaccine showed marked clonal contraction late after vaccination.

Sequenced by immunoSEQ multiplex PCR; TCRdb stores in-frame clones only, minus some. The profile shows roughly 41,000 clones, about 69% of them singletons. Before sequencing, viral peptide pools were used by the ViraFEST assay to expand antigen-specific CD4+ T cells. Cultured cells yielded isolated CD4+ T cells after 10 to 11 days. Recipients of the vaccine had no prior SARS-CoV-2 infection and negative nucleocapsid antibodies. Trimming took off 2 bases at V and 7 bases at J, with 6 bases between the two ends. Germline lookup yields CDR1 LGHDT and CDR2 YNNKEL (reference sequence). This CDR3 has 12 residues. As for this clone: Its target is not known.

The chain uses TRBV3-1 (or the pseudogene TRBV3-2) and TRBJ2-1; a possible D gene is TRBD2 (5 bases). The receptor was isolated from a human donor who received a COVID-19 vaccine. The sequenced sample was CD4+ T cells from PBMCs cultured with HCoV-OC43 spike peptides, obtained before COVID-19 vaccination. As for subset: HCoV-OC43 spike overlapping peptide pool stimulation. Here the CDR3 DNA reads TGTGCCAGCAGCCAACTAGCTAATGAGCAGTTCTTC. Protein sequence: CASSQLANEQFF.